The sequence of this T cell receptor beta chain was determined in a study of PD-1 blockade in classical Hodgkin lymphoma (TCRdb year 2020). Looking at the study overall: Nivolumab dosing was 3 mg/kg intravenously every 2 weeks, continuing until either disease progression or unacceptable toxicity. To define a peripheral blood immune signature of response to PD-1 blockade in classical Hodgkin lymphoma, the study combined TCR beta sequencing with CyTOF. Points the paper makes about the study in general: Baseline TCR diversity was reported to be lower in newly diagnosed patients than in healthy donors, and even lower in relapsed/refractory patients. Lower diversity was observed in patients in whom nivolumab was started less than 1 year after ASCT, and these patients were excluded from later analyses so that confounding by immune reconstitution would be avoided. Trial patients achieving complete response had baseline diversity similar to newly diagnosed patients, whereas partial responders and progressors had significantly lower diversity. The study was limited to a single clinical trial cohort, and causes of repertoire differences, possibly disease activity or prior therapy, remained undefined. CD4+ but not CD8+ TCR diversity rose significantly by C4D1 (p=0.0027 vs p=0.16), most apparent in complete responders (p=0.02).

Genomic DNA was extracted with the Qiagen DNeasy kit from unsorted PBMCs and from negatively selected CD4+ and CD8+ fractions. TCR beta CDR3 regions were amplified by immunoSEQ multiplex PCR using primers annealing to V and J segments. A synthetic immune receptor repertoire was used to minimize amplification bias, and any remaining bias was removed computationally after sequencing. On the authors' methods: Custom Python scripts were used to quantify repertoire diversity as the Shannon entropy index. The unsorted, CD4+ and CD8+ repertoires were each analyzed separately, with the exception of combined analyses, where CD4+ and CD8+ sequences were merged in silico. A clone counted as expanded when the clone's frequency after treatment rose at least 2-fold relative to C1D1, and clones undetected at baseline were given a pseudocount of 0.5. Singleton clones were defined as clones with 0 or 1 copy at C1D1, and non-singleton clones were defined as clones with 2 or more copies. Clones expanded in unsorted samples were annotated as CD4+, CD8+ or unknown by matching protein sequences in sorted samples from the same patient. Wilcoxon tests on paired samples were used to test diversity changes from C1D1 to C4D1. This is the immuneACCESS table as TCRdb keeps it, with only in-frame sequences that have V and J called. A part of the clones is gone; compared with another copy, unresolved V genes explain less than half, and the rest is unexplained. For V, J and clone size, that table is used; D and trimming come from the DNA. For this sample the table gives over 85,000 clones, of which roughly 80% were detected only once. The biggest ten clones account for approximately 15% of the sample.

The time point label here, explained by the study, means: cycle 2 day 1 (C2D1) of nivolumab. Every trial patient had relapsed following autologous stem cell transplantation, and prior brentuximab vedotin exposure was what differed among cohorts A, B and C. The trial cohort comprised some 60 patients with relapsed/refractory classical Hodgkin lymphoma whose best overall responses were complete response, partial response or progressive disease. Single-agent nivolumab was administered to trial patients in the multi-cohort phase II CheckMate 205 trial. Best overall response was determined by an independent review committee according to the 2007 International Working Group response criteria. Trial PBMCs were obtained immediately prior to nivolumab initiation (C1D1) and on therapy at cycle 2 day 1 and cycle 4 day 1. After peripheral blood was drawn into 8 mL Vacutainer Cell Preparation Tubes, PBMCs were isolated by centrifugation and then cryopreserved.

In its sample, this clone was seen once. This receptor's antigen is unknown. Per-base qualities were not stored, and no clone one base away is much larger. The junction carries 9 bases between V and J, which are trimmed by 5 bases and 8 bases respectively. Taken from cysteine to phenylalanine, the CDR3 has 11 residues. The retained sequence is limited to the CDR3, 33 bases, with the frame set at the first base. Per the germline V gene (reference sequence), SGHAT is the CDR1 and FQDESV is the CDR2. This chain joins TRBV11-1 to TRBJ1-1, with an unclear D gene assignment. The clonotype was recovered from a human donor with classical Hodgkin lymphoma. The specimen was peripheral blood mononuclear cells (PBMCs), collected before the second cycle of nivolumab. The nucleotide sequence is TGTGCCAGCAGCCAAACGGGGGAAGCTTTCTTT. It encodes CASSQTGEAFF.